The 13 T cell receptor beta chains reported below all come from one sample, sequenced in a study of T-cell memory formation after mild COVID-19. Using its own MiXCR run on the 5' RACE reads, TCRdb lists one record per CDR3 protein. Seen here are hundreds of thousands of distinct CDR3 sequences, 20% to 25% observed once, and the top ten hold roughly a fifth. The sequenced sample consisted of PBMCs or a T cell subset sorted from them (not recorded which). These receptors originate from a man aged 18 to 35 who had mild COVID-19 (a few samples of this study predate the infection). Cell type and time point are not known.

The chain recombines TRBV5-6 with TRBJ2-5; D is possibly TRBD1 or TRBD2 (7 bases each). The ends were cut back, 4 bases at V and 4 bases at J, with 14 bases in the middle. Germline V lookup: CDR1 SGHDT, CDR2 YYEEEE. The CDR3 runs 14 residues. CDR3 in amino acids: CASSDREGVETQYF. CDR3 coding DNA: TGTGCCAGCAGCGACAGGGAGGGTGTAGAGACCCAGTACTTC.

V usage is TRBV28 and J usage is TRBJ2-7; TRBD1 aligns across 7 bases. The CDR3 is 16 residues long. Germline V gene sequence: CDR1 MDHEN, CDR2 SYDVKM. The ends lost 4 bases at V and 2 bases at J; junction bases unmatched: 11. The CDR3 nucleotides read TGTGCCAGCAGTTCAACTTCAGGGGGATCCCCCTACGAGCAGTACGTC. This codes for CASSSTSGGSPYEQYV.

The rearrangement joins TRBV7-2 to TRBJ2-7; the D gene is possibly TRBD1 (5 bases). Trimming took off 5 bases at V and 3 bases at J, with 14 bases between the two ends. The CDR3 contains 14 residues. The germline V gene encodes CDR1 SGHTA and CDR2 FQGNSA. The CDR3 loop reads CASSITQGYYEQYF. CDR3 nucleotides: TGTGCCAGCAGCATAACCCAGGGATACTACGAGCAGTACTTC.

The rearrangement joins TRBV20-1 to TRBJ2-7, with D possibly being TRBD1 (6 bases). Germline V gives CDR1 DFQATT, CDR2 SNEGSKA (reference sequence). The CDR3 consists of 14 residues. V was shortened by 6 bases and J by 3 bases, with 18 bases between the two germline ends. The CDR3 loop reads CSAHPVDSLYEQYF. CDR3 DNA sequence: TGCAGTGCCCACCCCGTGGACAGCCTCTACGAGCAGTACTTC.

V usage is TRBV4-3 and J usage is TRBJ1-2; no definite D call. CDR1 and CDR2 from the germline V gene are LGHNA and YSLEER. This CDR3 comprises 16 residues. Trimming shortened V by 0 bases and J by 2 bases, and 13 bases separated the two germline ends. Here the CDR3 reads CASSQDKLRRNYGYTF. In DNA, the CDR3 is TGCGCCAGCAGCCAAGATAAGTTGAGGAGGAACTATGGCTACACCTTC.

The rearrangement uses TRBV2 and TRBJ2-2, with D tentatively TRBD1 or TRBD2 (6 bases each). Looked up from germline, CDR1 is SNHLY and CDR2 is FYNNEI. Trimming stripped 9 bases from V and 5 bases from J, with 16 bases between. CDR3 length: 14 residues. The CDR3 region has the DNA TGTGCCAGTCGATCGGGGGCAGAGACCGGGGAGCTGTTTTTT. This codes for CASRSGAETGELFF. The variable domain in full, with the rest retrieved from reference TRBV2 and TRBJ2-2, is EPEVTQTPSHQVTQMGQEVILRCVPISNHLYFYWYRQILGQKVEFLVSFYNNEISEKSEIFDDQFSVERPDGSNFTLKIRSTKLEDSAMYFCASRSGAETGELFFGEGSRLTVL.

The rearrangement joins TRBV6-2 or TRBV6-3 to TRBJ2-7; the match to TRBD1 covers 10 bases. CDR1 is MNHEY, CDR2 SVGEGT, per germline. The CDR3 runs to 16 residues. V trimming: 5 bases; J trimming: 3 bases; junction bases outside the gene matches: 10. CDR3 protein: CASSPYDRGLFYEQYF. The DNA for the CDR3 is TGTGCCAGCAGTCCTTACGACAGGGGGCTTTTCTACGAGCAGTACTTC.

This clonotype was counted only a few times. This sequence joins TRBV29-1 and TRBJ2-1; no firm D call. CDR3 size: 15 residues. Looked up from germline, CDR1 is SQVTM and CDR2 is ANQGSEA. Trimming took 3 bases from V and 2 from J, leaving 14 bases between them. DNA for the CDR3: TGCAGCGTTGAGGGCTCCACTCTACCCTACAATGAGCAGTTCTTC. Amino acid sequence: CSVEGSTLPYNEQFF.

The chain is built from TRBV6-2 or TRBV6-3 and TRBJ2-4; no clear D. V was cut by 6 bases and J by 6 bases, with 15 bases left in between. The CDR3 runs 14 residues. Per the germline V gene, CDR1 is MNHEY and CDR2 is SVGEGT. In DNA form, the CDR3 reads TGTGCCAGCAGATCCTATCGAAGTGGAAACATTCAGTACTTC. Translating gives CASRSYRSGNIQYF.

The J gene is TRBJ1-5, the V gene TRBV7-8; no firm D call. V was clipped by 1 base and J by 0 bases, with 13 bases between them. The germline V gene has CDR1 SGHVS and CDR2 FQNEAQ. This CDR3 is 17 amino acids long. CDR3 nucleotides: TGTGCCAGCAGCTTAGTGGGTCGGGCGGGTAGCAATCAGCCCCAGCATTTT. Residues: CASSLVGRAGSNQPQHF.

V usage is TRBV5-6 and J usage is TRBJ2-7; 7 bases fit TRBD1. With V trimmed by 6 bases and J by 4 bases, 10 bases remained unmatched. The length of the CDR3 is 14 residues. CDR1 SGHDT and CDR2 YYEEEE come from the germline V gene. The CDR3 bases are TGTGCCAGCACCCCGTGGGACAGACGTTACGAGCAGTACGTC. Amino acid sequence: CASTPWDRRYEQYV.

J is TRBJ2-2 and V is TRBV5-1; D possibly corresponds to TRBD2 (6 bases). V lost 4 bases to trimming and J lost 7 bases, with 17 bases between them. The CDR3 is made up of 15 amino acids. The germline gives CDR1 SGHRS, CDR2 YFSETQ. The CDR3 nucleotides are TGCGCCAGCAGCCCGTGGGGGGACTCCTACGGGGAGCTGTTTTTT. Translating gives CASSPWGDSYGELFF.

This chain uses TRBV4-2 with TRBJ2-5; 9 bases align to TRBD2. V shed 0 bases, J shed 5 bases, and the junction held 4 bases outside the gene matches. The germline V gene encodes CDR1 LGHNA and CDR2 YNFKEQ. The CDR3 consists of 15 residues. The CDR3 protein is CASSQEMAGGETQYF. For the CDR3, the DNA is TGTGCCAGCAGCCAAGAAATGGCGGGGGGGGAGACCCAGTACTTC.